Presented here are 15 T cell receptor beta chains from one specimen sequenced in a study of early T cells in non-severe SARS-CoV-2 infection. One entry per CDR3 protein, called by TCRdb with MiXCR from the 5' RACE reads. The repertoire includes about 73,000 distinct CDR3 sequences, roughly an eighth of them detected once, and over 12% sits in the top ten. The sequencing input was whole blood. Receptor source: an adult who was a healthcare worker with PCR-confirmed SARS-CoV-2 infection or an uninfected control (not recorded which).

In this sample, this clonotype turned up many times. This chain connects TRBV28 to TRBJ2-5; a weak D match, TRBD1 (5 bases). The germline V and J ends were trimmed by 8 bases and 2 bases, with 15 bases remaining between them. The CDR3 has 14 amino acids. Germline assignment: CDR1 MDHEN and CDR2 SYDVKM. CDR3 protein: CASCPWGQQETQYF. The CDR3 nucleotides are TGTGCCAGCTGCCCTTGGGGCCAACAAGAGACCCAGTACTTC.

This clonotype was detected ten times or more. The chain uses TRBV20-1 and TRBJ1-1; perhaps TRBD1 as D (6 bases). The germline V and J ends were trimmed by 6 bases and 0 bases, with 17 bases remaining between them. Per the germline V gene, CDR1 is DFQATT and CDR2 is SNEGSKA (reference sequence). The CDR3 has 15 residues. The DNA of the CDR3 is TGCAGTGCCCCCAGGGGAGGCGGGATGAACACTGAAGCTTTCTTT. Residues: CSAPRGGGMNTEAFF.

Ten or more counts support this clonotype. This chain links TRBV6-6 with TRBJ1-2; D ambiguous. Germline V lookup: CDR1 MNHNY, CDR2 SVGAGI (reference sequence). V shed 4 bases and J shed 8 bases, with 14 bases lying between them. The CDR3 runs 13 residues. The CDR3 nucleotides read TGTGCCAGCAGTTCGGTCGCGGCGGGAGGCTACACCTTC. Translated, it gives CASSSVAAGGYTF.

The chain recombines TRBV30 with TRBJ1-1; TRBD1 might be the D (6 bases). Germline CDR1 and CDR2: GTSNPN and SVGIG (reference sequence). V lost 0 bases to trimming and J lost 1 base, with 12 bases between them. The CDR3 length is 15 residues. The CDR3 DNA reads TGTGCCTGGAGTGTATGGGGACAAAAGAACACTGAAGCTTTCTTT. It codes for CAWSVWGQKNTEAFF.

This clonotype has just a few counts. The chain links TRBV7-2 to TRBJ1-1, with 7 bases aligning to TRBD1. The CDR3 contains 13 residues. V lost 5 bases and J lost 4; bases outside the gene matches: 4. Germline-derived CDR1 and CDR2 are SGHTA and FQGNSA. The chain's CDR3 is CASSSDRVTEAFF. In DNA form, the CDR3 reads TGTGCCAGCAGCAGCGACAGGGTCACTGAAGCTTTCTTT.

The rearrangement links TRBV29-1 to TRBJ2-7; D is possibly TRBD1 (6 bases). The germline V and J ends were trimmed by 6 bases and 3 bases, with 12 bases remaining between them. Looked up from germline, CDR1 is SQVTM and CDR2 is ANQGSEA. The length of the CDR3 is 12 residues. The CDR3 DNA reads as TGCAGCGTCAACCTGGACAGCTACGAGCAGTACTTC. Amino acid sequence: CSVNLDSYEQYF.

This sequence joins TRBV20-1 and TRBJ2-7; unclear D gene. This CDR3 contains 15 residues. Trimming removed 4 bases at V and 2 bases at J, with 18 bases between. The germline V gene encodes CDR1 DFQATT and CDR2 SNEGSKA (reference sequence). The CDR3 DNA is TGCAGTGCTAACAACCTCCGTGGACCGACCTACGAGCAGTACTTC. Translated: CSANNLRGPTYEQYF.

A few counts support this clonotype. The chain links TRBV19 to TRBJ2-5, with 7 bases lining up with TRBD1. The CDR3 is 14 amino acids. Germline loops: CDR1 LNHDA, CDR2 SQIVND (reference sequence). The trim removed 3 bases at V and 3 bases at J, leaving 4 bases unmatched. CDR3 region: CASSMGQREETQYF. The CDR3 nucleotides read TGTGCCAGTAGTATGGGACAGAGAGAAGAGACCCAGTACTTC.

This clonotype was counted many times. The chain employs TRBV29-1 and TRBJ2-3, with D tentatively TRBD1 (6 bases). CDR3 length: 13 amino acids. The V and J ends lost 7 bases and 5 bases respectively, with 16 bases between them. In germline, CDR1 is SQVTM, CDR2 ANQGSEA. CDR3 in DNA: TGCAGCGCTCTACAGGGAGTGGGAGATACGCAGTATTTT. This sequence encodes CSALQGVGDTQYF.

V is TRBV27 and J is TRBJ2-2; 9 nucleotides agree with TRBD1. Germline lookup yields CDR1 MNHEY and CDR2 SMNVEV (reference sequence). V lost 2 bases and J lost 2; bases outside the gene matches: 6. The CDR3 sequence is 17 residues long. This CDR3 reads CASSLHRDRANTGELFF. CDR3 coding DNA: TGTGCCAGCAGTTTACACAGGGACAGGGCTAACACCGGGGAGCTGTTTTTT.

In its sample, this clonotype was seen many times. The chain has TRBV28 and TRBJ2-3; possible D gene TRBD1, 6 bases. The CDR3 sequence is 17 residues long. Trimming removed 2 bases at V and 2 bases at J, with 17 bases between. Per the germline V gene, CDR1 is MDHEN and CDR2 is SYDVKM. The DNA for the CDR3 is TGTGCCAGCAGTTTAGGGGCAGGCCAGGGACACACAGATACGCAGTATTTT. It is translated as CASSLGAGQGHTDTQYF. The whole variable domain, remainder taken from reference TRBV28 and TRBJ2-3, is DVKVTQSSRYLVKRTGEKVFLECVQDMDHENMFWYRQDPGLGLRLIYFSYDVKMKEKGDIPEGYSVSREKKERFSLILESASTNQTSMYLCASSLGAGQGHTDTQYFGPGTRLTVL.

DNA for the CDR3: TGTGCCAGCAGCTTACCCGAAAACTATGGCTACACCTTC. Protein: CASSLPENYGYTF. The gene calls are TRBV7-9 and TRBJ1-2; no clear D. Trimming cost V 2 bases and J 2 bases, with 6 bases left between them. Looked up from germline, CDR1 is SEHNR and CDR2 is FQNEAQ (reference sequence). This CDR3 region has 13 residues.

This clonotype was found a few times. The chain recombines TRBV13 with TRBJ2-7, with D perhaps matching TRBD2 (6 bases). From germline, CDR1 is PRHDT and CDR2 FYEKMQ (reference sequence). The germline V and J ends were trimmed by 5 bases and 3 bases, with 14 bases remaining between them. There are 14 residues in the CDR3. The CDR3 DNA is TGTGCCAGCAGCCGGGCGGCGGGGAACTACGAGCAGTACTTC. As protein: CASSRAAGNYEQYF.

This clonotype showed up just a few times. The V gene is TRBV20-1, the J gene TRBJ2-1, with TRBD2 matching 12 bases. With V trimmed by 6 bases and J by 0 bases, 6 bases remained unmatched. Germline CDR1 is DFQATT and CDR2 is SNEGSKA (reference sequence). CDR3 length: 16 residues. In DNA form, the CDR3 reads TGCAGTGCACCGCTAGCGGGGGGGAGCTCCTACAATGAGCAGTTCTTC. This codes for CSAPLAGGSSYNEQFF.

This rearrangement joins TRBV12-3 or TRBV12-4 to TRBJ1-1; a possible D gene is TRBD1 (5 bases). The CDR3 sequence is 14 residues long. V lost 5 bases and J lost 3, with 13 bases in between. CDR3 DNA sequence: TGTGCCAGCAGTCCGACACGGGGGGACACTGAAGCTTTCTTT. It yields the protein CASSPTRGDTEAFF.